One and the same sample provided the 23 T cell receptor beta chains below, sequenced in a study of blood T cell repertoires in COVID-19. Sequencing was performed with immunoSEQ multiplex PCR; in TCRdb, only in-frame clones are kept and a portion is missing. The table records around 170,000 clones, 85% to 95% of them present only once. The sequencing sample was made of peripheral blood. The source of these receptors is a man between 45 and 60 years old with acute or convalescent COVID-19.

The chain recombines TRBV4-1 with TRBJ2-3; the match to TRBD1 covers 8 bases. The V and J ends lost 0 bases and 4 bases, in that order; junction bases with no gene match: 9. The CDR3 spans 17 residues. From germline, CDR1 is MGHRA and CDR2 YSYEKL. The CDR3, as DNA: TGCGCCAGCAGCCAAGAGGGGACTGGGGGACAGGCAGATACGCAGTATTTT. Protein sequence: CASSQEGTGGQADTQYF.

The chain joins TRBV4-1 to TRBJ1-3; D not resolved. The germline V and J ends were trimmed by 1 base and 0 bases, with 7 bases remaining between them. CDR3 size: 15 residues. Germline values: CDR1 MGHRA, CDR2 YSYEKL. The CDR3 DNA sequence: TGCGCCAGCAGCCAAGTTGGCTCCTCTGGAAACACCATATATTTT. Its protein product is CASSQVGSSGNTIYF.

The chain has TRBV2 and TRBJ2-5; 8 bases are a match to TRBD1. Unmatched junction bases numbered 5, after V lost 11 bases and J lost 0 bases. Germline-derived CDR1 and CDR2 are SNHLY and FYNNEI. This CDR3 has 13 amino acids. The CDR3 bases are TGTGCCCGTAGCAGGGGGCACCAAGAGACCCAGTACTTC. Translation gives CARSRGHQETQYF.

This chain joins TRBV10-3 and TRBJ1-2; the D gene is possibly TRBD1 (6 bases). This CDR3 has 17 amino acids. Per the germline V gene, CDR1 is ENHRY and CDR2 is SYGVKD. The V and J ends lost 0 bases and 7 bases respectively, with 21 bases between them. The CDR3 protein is CAISESGLQGLRVGYTF. The CDR3 DNA follows: TGTGCCATCAGTGAGTCTGGATTGCAGGGGCTAAGGGTTGGCTACACCTTC.

This clone was observed a single time. J is TRBJ2-1 and V is TRBV3-1 (or the pseudogene TRBV3-2), with D maybe TRBD2 (6 bases). V lost 6 bases and J lost 8, with 23 bases in between. CDR3 length: 16 amino acids. The germline CDR1 and CDR2 sequences are LGHDT and YNNKEL (reference sequence). The CDR3 nucleotides are TGTGCCAGCAGTGATATCTCGGGGGTCCCAGCCCATGAGCAGTTCTTC. Amino acids: CASSDISGVPAHEQFF.

CDR3 sequence reads: CATSDFMTGRSHQVNQPQHF. The CDR3 coding sequence is TGTGCCACCAGTGATTTTATGACAGGGAGGTCCCACCAAGTCAATCAGCCCCAGCATTTT. This chain uses TRBV24-1 with TRBJ1-5, with 7 bases matching TRBD1. The length of the CDR3 is 20 residues. Unmatched junction bases numbered 17, after V lost 1 base and J lost 3 bases. Germline V gene sequence: CDR1 KGHDR, CDR2 SFDVKD.

The chain uses TRBV2 and TRBJ1-6, with 9 bases fitting TRBD1. V was pared by 6 bases and J by 4 bases, with 13 bases of the junction left unmatched. Per germline, CDR1 SNHLY and CDR2 FYNNEI. This CDR3 spans 18 amino acids. The CDR3: CASRAGTGTRVYNSPLHF. The CDR3 DNA reads as TGTGCCAGCAGGGCCGGGACAGGGACACGGGTATATAATTCACCCCTCCACTTT. Filled out from reference TRBV2 and TRBJ1-6, the complete variable domain reads EPEVTQTPSHQVTQMGQEVILRCVPISNHLYFYWYRQILGQKVEFLVSFYNNEISEKSEIFDDQFSVERPDGSNFTLKIRSTKLEDSAMYFCASRAGTGTRVYNSPLHFGNGTRLTVT.

V gene TRBV30 combines with J gene TRBJ2-4; D uncertain. CDR3 length: 13 residues. The V gene lost 4 bases and the J gene lost 7 bases, with 14 bases spanning the gap. Germline V gives CDR1 GTSNPN, CDR2 SVGIG (reference sequence). The CDR3, as DNA: TGTGCCTGGAAGCTCCCCAATCTCAACATTCAGTACTTC. It is translated as CAWKLPNLNIQYF. Based on the CDR3 plus reference TRBV30 and TRBJ2-4, the full variable domain is SQTIHQWPATLVQPVGSPLSLECTVEGTSNPNLYWYRQAAGRGLQLLFYSVGIGQISSEVPQNLSASRPQDRQFILSSKKLLLSDSGFYLCAWKLPNLNIQYFGAGTRLSVL.

This clone was observed once. The chain is built from TRBV6-1 and TRBJ2-7; TRBD1 is a possible D gene (5 bases). Germline assignment: CDR1 MNHNS and CDR2 SASEGT. Trimming removed 1 base at V and 3 bases at J, with 13 bases between. The CDR3 runs to 15 residues. The CDR3, as DNA: TGTGCCAGCAGTGAAGGGTCAGGGATTGTCTACGAGCAGTACTTC. Translated: CASSEGSGIVYEQYF.

This clone was seen once. The chain has TRBV7-9 and TRBJ2-3, with D possibly TRBD2 on 5 matching bases. Germline V gives CDR1 SEHNR, CDR2 FQNEAQ (reference sequence). The CDR3 runs to 15 residues. V lost 1 base, J lost 1 base, and 9 bases lay in between. In DNA form, the CDR3 reads TGTGCCAGCAGCTTAGGTGGAGCGGGCACAGATACGCAGTATTTT. Translation gives CASSLGGAGTDTQYF.

The V and J genes are TRBV28 and TRBJ1-2; 9 bases fit TRBD1. The CDR3 is made up of 15 amino acids. Germline V gene data show CDR1 as MDHEN and CDR2 as SYDVKM. Losses at the gene ends were 2 bases for V and 5 bases for J; bases not matched to a gene: 6. The CDR3 reads CASSLASGTGYGYTF. The DNA for the CDR3 is TGTGCCAGCAGTTTAGCTTCCGGGACAGGGTATGGCTACACCTTC.

V gene TRBV29-1 combines with J gene TRBJ2-5; TRBD2 might be the D (6 bases). V was clipped by 4 bases and J by 5 bases, with 11 bases between them. The V gene's germline CDR1 is SQVTM and CDR2 ANQGSEA. The CDR3 sequence is 12 residues long. CDR3 sequence reads: CSVVTGEETQYF. As DNA, the CDR3 is TGCAGCGTTGTGACGGGGGAGGAGACCCAGTACTTC.

The V gene is TRBV28, the J gene TRBJ1-5, with 7 nucleotides matching TRBD1. V dropped 3 bases and J dropped 6; count of bases not matched to a gene: 8. Germline V CDR1 and CDR2: MDHEN, SYDVKM. There are 15 residues in the CDR3. The CDR3 loop reads CASSLTGRSRQPQHF. DNA of the CDR3: TGTGCCAGCAGTTTGACAGGGAGATCTCGTCAGCCCCAGCATTTT. Based on the CDR3 plus reference TRBV28 and TRBJ1-5, the full variable domain is DVKVTQSSRYLVKRTGEKVFLECVQDMDHENMFWYRQDPGLGLRLIYFSYDVKMKEKGDIPEGYSVSREKKERFSLILESASTNQTSMYLCASSLTGRSRQPQHFGDGTRLSIL.

This chain connects TRBV3-1 (or the pseudogene TRBV3-2) to TRBJ2-5, with 13 bases aligning to TRBD2. This CDR3 is built from 17 residues. V was pared by 0 bases and J by 5 bases, with 6 bases of the junction left unmatched. Germline V gene sequence: CDR1 LGHDT, CDR2 YNNKEL (reference sequence). The CDR3 nucleotides read TGTGCCAGCAGCCAAGATCAGACTAGCGGGAGGACGGAGACCCAGTACTTC. This encodes CASSQDQTSGRTETQYF.

V is TRBV5-4 and J is TRBJ1-2; D not resolved. This CDR3 is built from 15 residues. Germline V gene lookup returns CDR1 SGHNT and CDR2 YYREEE (reference sequence). The germline V and J ends were trimmed by 4 bases and 9 bases, with 22 bases remaining between them. CDR3 in amino acids: CASSTVDGNPMSYTF. In DNA form, the CDR3 reads TGTGCCAGCAGCACAGTTGACGGTAATCCTATGAGCTACACCTTC.

The J gene is TRBJ1-5, the V gene TRBV18; D call uncertain. CDR1 is KGHSH, CDR2 LQKENI, per germline. The ends were cut back, 2 bases at V and 4 bases at J, with 12 bases in the middle. CDR3 length: 15 amino acids. CDR3 protein: CASSPKGGPNQPQHF. The CDR3 DNA reads TGTGCCAGCTCACCAAAGGGAGGGCCGAATCAGCCCCAGCATTTT. The full variable domain, its missing parts supplied by reference TRBV18 and TRBJ1-5, is NAGVMQNPRHLVRRRGQEARLRCSPMKGHSHVYWYRQLPEEGLKFMVYLQKENIIDESGMPKERFSAEFPKEGPSILRIQQVVRGDSAAYFCASSPKGGPNQPQHFGDGTRLSIL.

This chain links TRBV24-1 with TRBJ2-5, with 9 bases that match TRBD1. The CDR3 is 14 residues long. Germline values: CDR1 KGHDR, CDR2 SFDVKD. J was trimmed by 9 bases and V by 5 bases; bases with no gene match: 9. The CDR3 coding sequence is TGTGCCACCAGTGGAGGGGGACAGGGCTTTGCCCAGTACTTC. As protein: CATSGGGQGFAQYF.

This sequence joins TRBV4-1 and TRBJ1-5, with a weak D call TRBD1 (5 bases). Germline CDR1 is MGHRA and CDR2 is YSYEKL. The V and J ends lost 3 bases and 2 bases respectively, with 14 bases between them. This CDR3 is 16 amino acids long. The CDR3 region has the DNA TGCGCCAGCAGCCATCAAGGCGGGGACGGCAATCAGCCCCAGCATTTT. This gives the protein CASSHQGGDGNQPQHF.

The chain couples TRBV10-3 to TRBJ1-2; D ambiguous. Trimming shortened V by 6 bases and J by 3 bases, and 14 bases separated the two germline ends. Germline V gene data show CDR1 as ENHRY and CDR2 as SYGVKD. The CDR3 has 14 residues. Written as DNA, the CDR3 is TGTGCCATCAGGGGTTCAGGCCTACACTATGGCTACACCTTC. Its translation: CAIRGSGLHYGYTF.

This rearrangement joins TRBV11-3 to TRBJ2-2; TRBD2 aligns across 7 bases. The CDR3 consists of 14 residues. Germline CDR1 reads SGHNT; CDR2 reads YENEEA. V lost 5 bases and J lost 6; bases outside the gene matches: 6. The CDR3 bases are TGTGCCAGCAGCCCCCGACGGGGGGCCGGGGAGCTGTTTTTT. Protein: CASSPRRGAGELFF.

The chain uses TRBV7-9 and TRBJ2-1; 11 positions match TRBD2. Germline lookup yields CDR1 SEHNR and CDR2 FQNEAQ (reference sequence). J lost 2 bases, V lost 3 bases, and 3 bases had no gene match. The CDR3 totals 16 residues. The DNA for the CDR3 is TGTGCCAGCAGCTTCTCTAGCGGGGGGCCCTACAATGAGCAGTTCTTC. As protein: CASSFSSGGPYNEQFF.

The chain recombines TRBV19 with TRBJ2-7; 8 bases align to TRBD2. In germline, CDR1 is LNHDA, CDR2 SQIVND (reference sequence). J was trimmed by 7 bases and V by 5 bases; bases with no gene match: 7. The CDR3 has 13 amino acids. The CDR3 loop reads CASSPGLAREQYV. The CDR3 DNA reads TGTGCCAGTAGTCCCGGACTAGCTCGGGAGCAGTACGTC.

The V and J genes are TRBV27 and TRBJ2-7; TRBD2 matches 10 bases. The CDR3 has 16 amino acids. Germline V gives CDR1 MNHEY, CDR2 SMNVEV (reference sequence). Unmatched junction bases numbered 4, after V lost 2 bases and J lost 0 bases. The chain's CDR3 is CASSLRASGSSYEQYF. The CDR3 nucleotides read TGTGCCAGCAGTTTACGCGCTAGCGGGAGCTCCTACGAGCAGTACTTC.